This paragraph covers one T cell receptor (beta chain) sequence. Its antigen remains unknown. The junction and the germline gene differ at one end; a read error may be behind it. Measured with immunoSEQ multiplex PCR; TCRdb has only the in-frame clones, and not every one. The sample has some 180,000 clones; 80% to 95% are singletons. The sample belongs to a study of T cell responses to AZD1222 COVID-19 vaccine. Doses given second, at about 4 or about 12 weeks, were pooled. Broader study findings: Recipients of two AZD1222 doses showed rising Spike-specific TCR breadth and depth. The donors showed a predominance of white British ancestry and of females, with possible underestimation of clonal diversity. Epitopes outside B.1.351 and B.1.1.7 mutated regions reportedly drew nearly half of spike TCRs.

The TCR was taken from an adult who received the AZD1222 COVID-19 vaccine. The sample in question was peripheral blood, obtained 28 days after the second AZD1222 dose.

CDR3 nucleotide sequence: TGTGCCAGCTCACAGGAGACAGAACTCCGCTTT. Its translation is CASSQETELRF. V is TRBV18 and J is TRBJ1-1; D possibly corresponds to TRBD1 (5 bases). Germline V gives CDR1 KGHSH, CDR2 LQKENI. This CDR3 contains 11 residues.